The entry below describes one TCR beta chain. These data originate in a study of CD8+CD57+ T cells in acquired aplastic anemia. Profiling of TCR beta VDJ combinations and CDR3 sequences used genomic DNA as template. TCRdb called the reads again in MiXCR, with one record for every CDR3 protein. The sample consists of approximately 380,000 distinct CDR3 sequences, 65% to 80% of them appearing once. CDR1 SGDLS and CDR2 YYNGEE come from the germline V gene. CDR3 length equals 15 residues. J gave up 0 bases and V 3 bases, and 5 bases lay outside the gene matches. The chain uses TRBV9 and TRBJ2-5, with 7 positions matching TRBD2. This receptor was identified in a human donor in good health, serving as a control. The sequenced material came from sorted CD4+, CD8+, or CD8+CD57+ T cells (not recorded which) from PBMCs. CDR3 DNA sequence: TGTGCCAGCAGCGGGGGAGGGTCATACCAAGAGACCCAGTACTTC. Its protein is CASSGGGSYQETQYF.